This entry lists 10 T cell receptor beta chains sequenced from one sample in a study of CD8 T cells in Susac syndrome. Reverse transcription of roughly 0.5 to 1 ug RNA was carried out with random hexamers. TCRdb re-called the immunoSEQ multiplex PCR reads with MiXCR, one entry per CDR3 protein. The sample consists of some 200,000 distinct CDR3 sequences, approximately 94% of them appearing once. Sequencing used CD4+ T cells from PBMCs. These receptors were collected from a human donor in good health.

The chain couples TRBV20-1 to TRBJ2-7, with TRBD2 identical over 13 bases. The CDR3 totals 15 residues. CDR1 is DFQATT and CDR2 is SNEGSKA in the germline V gene (reference sequence). V dropped 6 bases and J dropped 5; count of bases not matched to a gene: 10. The CDR3 DNA follows: TGCAGTGCCGACCAGGGACTAGCGGGAATCAACGAGCAGTACTTC. It specifies CSADQGLAGINEQYF.

The table lists this clonotype with a count of one. This chain uses TRBV7-9 with TRBJ2-1; no reliable D call. CDR1 and CDR2 (germline): SEHNR, FQNEAQ (reference sequence). V shed 4 bases and J shed 0 bases, with 10 bases lying between them. This CDR3 region has 15 residues. CDR3 loop: CASSSTAYSYNEQFF. CDR3 nucleotides: TGTGCCAGCAGCTCCACAGCGTACTCCTACAATGAGCAGTTCTTC.

This chain links TRBV7-3 with TRBJ2-6, with D perhaps TRBD2 (7 bases). Germline V gene lookup returns CDR1 SGHTA and CDR2 FQGTGA. Trimming took off 5 bases at V and 2 bases at J, with 19 bases between the two ends. The length of the CDR3 is 18 residues. CDR3 bases: TGTGCCAGCAGCCCCGAAACCGTCGGGGGGCCTGGGGCCAACGTCCTGACTTTC. Protein: CASSPETVGGPGANVLTF.

CDR3: CASSFWDYRVNIYEQYF. Written as DNA, the CDR3 is TGTGCCAGCAGTTTTTGGGACTACAGGGTCAATATCTACGAGCAGTACTTC. The chain links TRBV28 to TRBJ2-7; a weak D match, TRBD2 (7 bases). The V gene lost 3 bases and the J gene lost 3 bases, with 21 bases spanning the gap. Germline V CDR1 and CDR2: MDHEN, SYDVKM. The CDR3 loop spans 17 amino acids.

The V and J genes are TRBV2 and TRBJ2-1; D is unclear. Germline CDR1 SNHLY, CDR2 FYNNEI. V was cut by 6 bases and J by 3 bases, with 6 bases left in between. This CDR3 contains 12 residues. CDR3 region: CASRTDYNEQFF. The CDR3 DNA follows: TGTGCCAGCAGGACTGACTACAATGAGCAGTTCTTC.

The chain combines TRBV7-2 with TRBJ2-7, with TRBD1 matching over 9 bases. Germline V gene data show CDR1 as SGHTA and CDR2 as FQGNSA. The CDR3 spans 14 residues. The junction had 1 base not matched to a gene; V was cut back by 3 bases and J by 1 base. The CDR3 DNA sequence: TGTGCCAGCAGCTTCGGGACAGGGTCCTACGAGCAGTACTTC. Its translation is CASSFGTGSYEQYF.

The chain carries TRBV5-4 and TRBJ2-3; D is unresolved. Germline CDR1 is SGHNT and CDR2 is YYREEE (reference sequence). Trimming removed 0 bases from V and 4 bases from J, with 6 bases in between. This CDR3 comprises 13 residues. This CDR3 reads CASSLVPADTQYF. For the CDR3, the DNA is TGTGCCAGCAGCTTGGTCCCAGCAGATACGCAGTATTTT.

This chain joins TRBV29-1 and TRBJ2-5; 7 nucleotides align to TRBD1. V gave up 7 bases and J gave up 4 bases; unmatched junction bases: 6. CDR3 length equals 12 residues. Germline V gene lookup returns CDR1 SQVTM and CDR2 ANQGSEA. The CDR3 loop is CSARQGLETQYF. CDR3 DNA: TGCAGCGCCCGACAGGGTTTAGAGACCCAGTACTTC.

The rearrangement joins TRBV20-1 to TRBJ2-1, with 10 positions matching TRBD2. The CDR3 loop spans 14 amino acids. J lost 4 bases, V lost 4 bases, and 4 bases had no gene match. Germline V gene lookup returns CDR1 DFQATT and CDR2 SNEGSKA (reference sequence). CDR3 sequence: CSAKLAGIYNEQFF. The DNA of the CDR3 is TGCAGTGCTAAACTAGCGGGGATTTACAATGAGCAGTTCTTC.

The J gene is TRBJ2-6, the V gene TRBV5-1, with D perhaps assigned TRBD1 or TRBD2 (5 bases each). V was shortened by 6 bases and J by 1 base, with 14 bases between the two germline ends. CDR1 and CDR2 from the germline V gene are SGHRS and YFSETQ. The CDR3 is 16 residues long. DNA for the CDR3: TGCGCCAGCACCCTGGGGCGGGCTTCTGGGGCCAACGTCCTGACTTTC. Its translation: CASTLGRASGANVLTF.